A single sample gave rise to the 21 T cell receptor beta chains below, sequenced in a study of control samples from healthy donors and cancer patients. TCRdb's copy holds only in-frame clones and misses some; the assay was immunoSEQ multiplex PCR. This table holds 45,000 to 60,000 clones, roughly 87% found once. The sequencing sample was made of PBMCs. These receptor sequences come from a man aged 60-69 years with head and neck cancer.

The V call is TRBV29-1, the J call TRBJ2-1; 7 nucleotides line up with TRBD1. Trimming took 3 bases from V and 6 from J; bases not matched to a gene: 5. The CDR3 has 13 amino acids. CDR1 SQVTM and CDR2 ANQGSEA come from the germline V gene. The CDR3 loop reads CSVEKGATNEQFF. In DNA form, the CDR3 reads TGCAGCGTTGAGAAGGGGGCGACCAATGAGCAGTTCTTC.

Here the CDR3 DNA reads TGTGCCAGCAGCTTAGGACAGGGGTGGACCCAGTACTTC. As protein: CASSLGQGWTQYF. The gene calls are TRBV7-2 and TRBJ2-5; 8 positions agree with TRBD1. V gave up 1 base and J gave up 7 bases; unmatched junction bases: 2. There are 13 residues in the CDR3. Germline values: CDR1 SGHTA, CDR2 FQGNSA.

Note on this clone: One end of the junction varies from germline; a read error may be responsible. The chain carries TRBV7-2 and TRBJ1-2; D unresolved. This CDR3 contains 13 residues. The germline V gene encodes CDR1 SGHTA and CDR2 FQGNSA. For the CDR3, the DNA is TGTGCCAGCAGTTTAGGCAGGATAGAAGGCTACACCTTC. Encoded protein: CASSLGRIEGYTF.

The genes are TRBV7-2 and TRBJ2-6; D unresolved. V lost 5 bases, J lost 0 bases, and 8 bases lay in between. The germline gives CDR1 SGHTA, CDR2 FQGNSA. CDR3 length: 15 amino acids. CDR3 nucleotide sequence: TGTGCCAGCAGCACGCGTTTCTCTGGGGCCAACGTCCTGACTTTC. Translation: CASSTRFSGANVLTF.

The V gene is TRBV5-4, the J gene TRBJ1-5; perhaps TRBD1 as D (5 bases). Germline assignment: CDR1 SGHNT and CDR2 YYREEE (reference sequence). Between the trimmed V and J ends, which lost 4 bases and 0 bases, there was a span of 14 bases. The CDR3 spans 16 residues. Written as DNA, the CDR3 is TGTGCCAGCAGCGTTTGGGGGGGTAATAGCAATCAGCCCCAGCATTTT. Translation gives CASSVWGGNSNQPQHF. The whole variable domain, remainder taken from reference TRBV5-4 and TRBJ1-5, is ETGVTQSPTHLIKTRGQQVTLRCSSQSGHNTVSWYQQALGQGPQFIFQYYREEENGRGNFPPRFSGLQFPNYSSELNVNALELDDSALYLCASSVWGGNSNQPQHFGDGTRLSIL.

This clone was detected only a few times. The rearrangement uses TRBV5-4 and TRBJ2-5, with a possible D match to TRBD1 (6 bases). Looked up from germline, CDR1 is SGHNT and CDR2 is YYREEE (reference sequence). The CDR3 sequence is 14 residues long. V lost 0 bases to trimming and J lost 4 bases, with 10 bases between them. CDR3 sequence (DNA): TGTGCCAGCAGCTTGGACAGGGAACGAGAGACCCAGTACTTC. This sequence encodes CASSLDRERETQYF.

The V call is TRBV15, the J call TRBJ1-4, with TRBD1 identical over 7 bases. The junction had 13 bases not matched to a gene; V was cut back by 2 bases and J by 7 bases. The CDR3 has 17 amino acids. CDR1 is LNHNV and CDR2 is YYDKDF in the germline V gene (reference sequence). The chain's CDR3 is CATSRFRDSAPLEKLFF. As DNA, the CDR3 is TGTGCCACCAGCAGATTCCGGGACAGCGCCCCTCTTGAAAAACTGTTTTTT.

The J gene is TRBJ2-7, the V gene TRBV7-2; D may be TRBD1 (6 bases). Trimming stripped 5 bases from V and 2 bases from J, with 13 bases between. The CDR3 is 14 residues long. Germline V lookup: CDR1 SGHTA, CDR2 FQGNSA. CDR3 region: CASSLARTAYEQYF. The CDR3, as DNA: TGTGCCAGCAGCCTGGCACGGACAGCCTACGAGCAGTACTTC. Full variable domain (rest looked up from reference TRBV7-2 and TRBJ2-7): GAGVSQSPSNKVTEKGKDVELRCDPISGHTALYWYRQSLGQGLEFLIYFQGNSAPDKSGLPSDRFSAERTGGSVSTLTIQRTQQEDSAVYLCASSLARTAYEQYFGPGTRLTVT.

V and J are TRBV2 and TRBJ2-1, with D maybe TRBD2 (5 bases). The CDR3 runs 16 residues. The germline V and J ends were trimmed by 5 bases and 6 bases, with 20 bases remaining between them. Per the germline V gene, CDR1 is SNHLY and CDR2 is FYNNEI. Here the CDR3 DNA reads TGTGCCAGCAGTCGAGACCGGGATCACGGTTTCAATGAGCAGTTCTTC. The encoded protein is CASSRDRDHGFNEQFF.

This CDR3 reads CASSPYMNTEAFF. CDR3 nucleotides: TGTGCCAGTAGCCCATATATGAACACTGAAGCTTTCTTT. The rearrangement uses TRBV19 and TRBJ1-1, with D unresolved. CDR1 LNHDA and CDR2 SQIVND come from the germline V gene (reference sequence). Trimming took 6 bases from V and 0 from J, leaving 8 bases between them. This CDR3 contains 13 residues.

V usage is TRBV30 and J usage is TRBJ1-3; TRBD1 is a possible D gene (6 bases). Trimming cost V 2 bases and J 0 bases, with 17 bases left between them. Per germline, CDR1 GTSNPN and CDR2 SVGIG (reference sequence). The CDR3 runs 17 residues. CDR3 protein: CAWSRRTAFLSGNTIYF. The CDR3 DNA reads as TGTGCCTGGAGTAGAAGGACAGCATTCCTCTCTGGAAACACCATATATTTT.

J is TRBJ1-4 and V is TRBV3-1 (or the pseudogene TRBV3-2); maybe TRBD1 (5 bases). V was clipped by 0 bases and J by 0 bases, with 17 bases between them. Germline values: CDR1 LGHDT, CDR2 YNNKEL (reference sequence). The CDR3 is made up of 19 amino acids. The CDR3 nucleotides read TGTGCCAGCAGCCAAGACCCCGCCGGACAAGGGGCAACTAATGAAAAACTGTTTTTT. It encodes CASSQDPAGQGATNEKLFF.

A few counts support this clone. The J gene is TRBJ1-5, the V gene TRBV10-3; D is possibly TRBD1 (5 bases). V was cut by 0 bases and J by 1 base, with 13 bases left in between. The length of the CDR3 is 17 residues. CDR1 is ENHRY and CDR2 is SYGVKD in the germline V gene. CDR3 in DNA: TGTGCCATCAGTGAGTCTCCCCGGGACGTGAGCAATCAGCCCCAGCATTTT. It codes for CAISESPRDVSNQPQHF.

This chain links TRBV5-1 with TRBJ2-7; D remains ambiguous. This CDR3 contains 13 residues. The germline gives CDR1 SGHRS, CDR2 YFSETQ. The V gene lost 1 base and the J gene lost 5 bases, with 10 bases spanning the gap. CDR3 region: CASSLPPQDEQYF. The CDR3 DNA reads TGCGCCAGCAGCTTGCCCCCCCAGGACGAGCAGTACTTC. Full variable domain (outside the CDR3, taken from reference TRBV5-1 and TRBJ2-7): KAGVTQTPRYLIKTRGQQVTLSCSPISGHRSVSWYQQTPGQGLQFLFEYFSETQRNKGNFPGRFSGRQFSNSRSEMNVSTLELGDSALYLCASSLPPQDEQYFGPGTRLTVT.

This clone was seen just once. The chain links TRBV18 to TRBJ1-1; D perhaps matches TRBD1 (6 bases). Germline CDR1 is KGHSH and CDR2 is LQKENI. The CDR3 loop spans 15 amino acids. Trimming took off 6 bases at V and 3 bases at J, with 17 bases between the two ends. The DNA of the CDR3 is TGTGCCAGCTCCGTGGGACACAGGGCTTACACTGAAGCTTTCTTT. This encodes CASSVGHRAYTEAFF.

This chain connects TRBV24-1 to TRBJ1-1, with D hard to call. The CDR3 totals 14 residues. V lost 2 bases and J lost 8, with 14 bases in between. CDR1 and CDR2 (germline): KGHDR, SFDVKD. CDR3 residues: CATSDSDWGKEAFF. The DNA for the CDR3 is TGTGCCACCAGTGATTCGGACTGGGGTAAGGAAGCTTTCTTT.

This chain links TRBV6-5 with TRBJ1-1; D is uncertain. The CDR3 covers 14 residues. CDR1 is MNHEY, CDR2 SVGAGI, per germline. The V gene lost 0 bases and the J gene lost 1 base, with 6 bases spanning the gap. The CDR3 DNA sequence: TGTGCCAGCAGTTACTCAGGCAGGAACACTGAAGCTTTCTTT. Amino acids: CASSYSGRNTEAFF.

The chain joins TRBV7-2 to TRBJ1-2; TRBD1 matches 7 bases. The germline V gene has CDR1 SGHTA and CDR2 FQGNSA. V was clipped by 1 base and J by 6 bases; unmatched bases: 8. The CDR3 has 15 amino acids. The CDR3 sequence is CASSLGETGTDGYTF. In nucleotides, the CDR3 is TGTGCCAGCAGCTTAGGGGAGACCGGGACAGATGGCTACACCTTC.

The V call is TRBV9, the J call TRBJ2-7; no clear D. Trimming took off 3 bases at V and 5 bases at J, with 3 bases between the two ends. Germline V lookup: CDR1 SGDLS, CDR2 YYNGEE. The CDR3 covers 10 residues. Here the CDR3 reads CASSGDEQYF. The CDR3 nucleotides read TGTGCCAGCAGCGGGGACGAGCAGTACTTC.

This clone has just one count. This rearrangement joins TRBV19 to TRBJ1-2, with D tentatively TRBD1 (5 bases). V was trimmed by 3 bases and J by 0 bases, leaving 11 bases between them. In germline, CDR1 is LNHDA, CDR2 SQIVND (reference sequence). The CDR3 totals 15 residues. CDR3 sequence reads: CASSIGGFSNYGYTF. The CDR3 coding sequence is TGTGCCAGTAGTATCGGGGGTTTTTCTAACTATGGCTACACCTTC.

This clone was seen just once. The gene calls are TRBV7-2 and TRBJ1-1; D is possibly TRBD1 (5 bases). This CDR3 is built from 17 residues. Trimming removed 5 bases from V and 1 base from J, with 20 bases in between. From germline, CDR1 is SGHTA and CDR2 FQGNSA. The CDR3 region has the DNA TGTGCCAGCAGCGATAGGGGAGGAGGCGGTAAGAACACTGAAGCTTTCTTT. Translating it yields CASSDRGGGGKNTEAFF.